These 26 T cell receptor beta chains were all obtained from the same sample, sequenced in a study of cytomegalovirus exposure and HLA in healthy donors. The PCR ran on 60 Vbeta and 13 Jbeta primers. Repertoires were generated with immunoSEQ multiplex PCR, while TCRdb's copy carries only in-frame clones and drops some. The sample carries about 57,000 clones, 80% recorded once. The source material was PBMCs. The receptor source for this set is a male donor in good health and CMV-seronegative.

This chain joins TRBV7-2 and TRBJ2-5, with a tentative D call TRBD1 (5 bases). Germline CDR1 is SGHTA and CDR2 is FQGNSA. Trimming stripped 1 base from V and 3 bases from J, with 6 bases between. The CDR3 runs to 13 residues. As DNA, the CDR3 is TGTGCCAGCAGCTTAGTAGGGGAAGAGACCCAGTACTTC. This gives the protein CASSLVGEETQYF. The full variable domain, in which reference TRBV7-2 and TRBJ2-5 provide the parts outside the CDR3, is GAGVSQSPSNKVTEKGKDVELRCDPISGHTALYWYRQSLGQGLEFLIYFQGNSAPDKSGLPSDRFSAERTGGSVSTLTIQRTQQEDSAVYLCASSLVGEETQYFGPGTRLLVL.

The chain is built from TRBV20-1 and TRBJ1-1; D possibly corresponds to TRBD1 (6 bases). V lost 6 bases, J lost 10 bases, and 15 bases lay in between. CDR3 length: 11 residues. Germline loops: CDR1 DFQATT, CDR2 SNEGSKA (reference sequence). The CDR3 DNA follows: TGCAGTGCCCGGAAAACAGGGAGAGCTTTCTTT. Protein product: CSARKTGRAFF.

This sequence joins TRBV11-2 and TRBJ2-7; TRBD1 agrees at 8 bases. CDR1 is SGHAT, CDR2 FQNNGV, per germline. This CDR3 has 15 amino acids. The V and J ends lost 3 bases and 0 bases, in that order; junction bases with no gene match: 4. The CDR3 region has the DNA TGTGCCAGCAGCTTTGGCAGGGGGCTCTCCTACGAGCAGTACTTC. This codes for CASSFGRGLSYEQYF.

The chain is built from TRBV11-2 and TRBJ2-3; 10 bases are shared with TRBD1. The CDR3 has 17 amino acids. V shed 8 bases, J shed 5 bases, and the junction held 16 bases outside the gene matches. Germline assignment: CDR1 SGHAT and CDR2 FQNNGV. The CDR3 DNA is TGTGCCAGCTCCCCAGGGGTACCGGGACAGGGGTTAGATACGCAGTATTTT. Protein: CASSPGVPGQGLDTQYF. Together with reference TRBV11-2 and TRBJ2-3, the CDR3 gives the full variable domain: EAGVAQSPRYKIIEKRQSVAFWCNPISGHATLYWYQQILGQGPKLLIQFQNNGVVDDSQLPKDRFSAERLKGVDSTLKIQPAKLEDSAVYLCASSPGVPGQGLDTQYFGPGTRLTVL.

V usage is TRBV15 and J usage is TRBJ1-2, with TRBD1 as a possible D gene (6 bases). Germline V CDR1 and CDR2: LNHNV, YYDKDF (reference sequence). The CDR3 consists of 16 residues. The V and J ends lost 0 bases and 4 bases respectively, with 15 bases between them. The DNA for the CDR3 is TGTGCCACCAGCAGAGATCTGGGGGCGTCGGTCTATGGCTACACCTTC. This translates into CATSRDLGASVYGYTF.

In its sample, this clone was seen once. The rearrangement joins TRBV7-2 to TRBJ1-2, with 9 bases that match TRBD1. J gave up 8 bases and V 5 bases, and 9 bases lay outside the gene matches. This CDR3 comprises 14 residues. Germline lookup yields CDR1 SGHTA and CDR2 FQGNSA. The CDR3, as DNA: TGTGCCAGCAGCACCCGGACAGGGGTGAGAGGCTACACCTTC. As protein: CASSTRTGVRGYTF.

CDR3 residues: CASSGDSVNTGELFF. CDR3 nucleotides: TGTGCCAGCAGTGGGGACTCAGTGAACACCGGGGAGCTGTTTTTT. The V call is TRBV2, the J call TRBJ2-2; D perhaps matches TRBD2 (6 bases). CDR1 SNHLY and CDR2 FYNNEI come from the germline V gene. CDR3 length: 15 amino acids. Between the trimmed V and J ends, which lost 4 bases and 1 base, there was a span of 10 bases.

V usage is TRBV4-3 and J usage is TRBJ2-2; D is uncertain. Looked up from germline, CDR1 is LGHNA and CDR2 is YSLEER. Between the trimmed V and J ends, which lost 1 base and 5 bases, there was a span of 8 bases. CDR3 length: 14 amino acids. The CDR3 loop reads CASSQVARTGELFF. The CDR3, as DNA: TGCGCCAGCAGCCAAGTCGCGCGTACCGGGGAGCTGTTTTTT.

The chain employs TRBV9 and TRBJ1-2; 8 nucleotides line up with TRBD1. Per germline, CDR1 SGDLS and CDR2 YYNGEE. The CDR3 spans 15 residues. V shed 4 bases, J shed 4 bases, and the junction held 9 bases outside the gene matches. The CDR3 spells CASSTRQGYPYGYTF. Written as DNA, the CDR3 is TGTGCCAGCAGCACCCGACAGGGGTACCCCTATGGCTACACCTTC.

This chain connects TRBV5-5 to TRBJ2-3; 8 nucleotides match TRBD2. CDR3 length: 16 residues. From germline, CDR1 is SGHKS and CDR2 YYEKEE (reference sequence). J was trimmed by 1 base and V by 2 bases; bases with no gene match: 6. CDR3 region: CASSFPAAGGTDTQYF. CDR3 bases: TGTGCCAGCAGCTTCCCGGCAGCGGGGGGCACAGATACGCAGTATTTT.

The V call is TRBV2, the J call TRBJ2-7, with no clear D. Germline-derived CDR1 and CDR2 are SNHLY and FYNNEI. CDR3 size: 13 residues. Trimming took 7 bases from V and 3 from J, leaving 13 bases between them. CDR3 amino acids: CASTELTLYEQYF. The CDR3 DNA reads as TGTGCCAGCACCGAGTTAACCCTCTACGAGCAGTACTTC.

This clone was seen only once. V gene TRBV2 combines with J gene TRBJ2-3; 7 bases are a match to TRBD2. V lost 1 base and J lost 5; bases outside the gene matches: 9. The CDR3 sequence is 16 residues long. Per germline, CDR1 SNHLY and CDR2 FYNNEI. The CDR3 DNA follows: TGTGCCAGCAGTGAAGTGGGGAGGGGTTGGGGAGATACGCAGTATTTT. Residues: CASSEVGRGWGDTQYF.

The chain carries TRBV29-1 and TRBJ2-1; the match to TRBD1 covers 7 bases. V was pared by 6 bases and J by 4 bases, with 21 bases of the junction left unmatched. CDR3 size: 18 residues. Germline CDR1 is SQVTM and CDR2 is ANQGSEA. The CDR3 nucleotides are TGCAGCGTCAAACCGACGACAGGGCTTGGGCCTATGTACAATGAGCAGTTCTTC. It codes for CSVKPTTGLGPMYNEQFF.

The genes are TRBV7-2 and TRBJ2-1, with TRBD2 identical over 7 bases. This CDR3 has 15 amino acids. V was pared by 3 bases and J by 7 bases, with 9 bases of the junction left unmatched. Germline V gene data show CDR1 as SGHTA and CDR2 as FQGNSA. In DNA, the CDR3 is TGTGCCAGCAGCTTCGCTAGCGGCCATGAGAATGAGCAGTTCTTC. It translates to CASSFASGHENEQFF.

The CDR3 coding sequence is TGTGCCAGCAGCCTAAAGGACGGGGGTCCGGTGGGGAACATTCAGTACTTC. Residues: CASSLKDGGPVGNIQYF. The rearrangement joins TRBV9 to TRBJ2-4, with a possible D match to TRBD2 (6 bases). Trimming removed 4 bases from V and 7 bases from J, with 24 bases in between. The CDR3 has 17 amino acids. Germline CDR1 reads SGDLS; CDR2 reads YYNGEE.

This clone was seen a few times. The same CDR3 arises from other DNA sequences in this sample as well. The genes are TRBV12-5 and TRBJ1-1; D remains unclear. This CDR3 has 13 amino acids. Per germline, CDR1 LGHNT and CDR2 FRNRAP. V lost 0 bases and J lost 4, with 6 bases in between. The CDR3 spells CASGLVRGTEAFF. Here the CDR3 DNA reads TGTGCTAGTGGTTTGGTGCGGGGCACTGAAGCTTTCTTT.

This clone was observed once. V gene TRBV29-1 combines with J gene TRBJ2-1; D possibly corresponds to TRBD2 (6 bases). Germline CDR1 is SQVTM and CDR2 is ANQGSEA. V dropped 7 bases and J dropped 3 bases, with 16 bases sitting between them. The CDR3 has 14 residues. For the CDR3, the DNA is TGCAGCGGGTCCCGGGGGACTCTCTACAATGAGCAGTTCTTC. This translates into CSGSRGTLYNEQFF.

This clone appeared a single time. The chain combines TRBV18 with TRBJ2-1, with TRBD1 matching over 7 bases. Germline CDR1 KGHSH, CDR2 LQKENI. J was trimmed by 5 bases and V by 1 base; bases with no gene match: 11. The CDR3 extends over 17 amino acids. The CDR3 coding sequence is TGTGCCAGCTCACCACTGAGTTCTGGGACAGCGAACAATGAGCAGTTCTTC. It codes for CASSPLSSGTANNEQFF.

The J gene is TRBJ2-5, the V gene TRBV11-1; TRBD1 agrees at 10 bases. The CDR3 spans 15 residues. V lost 5 bases to trimming and J lost 5 bases; unmatched junction nucleotides: 8. Per germline, CDR1 SGHAT and CDR2 FQDESV (reference sequence). CDR3 in amino acids: CASSPGTGVSETQYF. The CDR3 nucleotides read TGTGCCAGCAGCCCCGGGACAGGGGTGTCGGAGACCCAGTACTTC.

A single count supports this clone. The genes are TRBV7-2 and TRBJ1-3; a weak D match, TRBD1 (6 bases). Per the germline V gene, CDR1 is SGHTA and CDR2 is FQGNSA. Trimming stripped 5 bases from V and 0 bases from J, with 14 bases between. The CDR3 is made up of 16 amino acids. CDR3 protein: CASSLRQATSGNTIYF. The DNA of the CDR3 is TGTGCCAGCAGCCTCCGACAGGCAACCTCTGGAAACACCATATATTTT.

The V call is TRBV6-5, the J call TRBJ2-7, with 7 bases lining up with TRBD1. The CDR3 consists of 14 residues. The germline CDR1 and CDR2 sequences are MNHEY and SVGAGI. J gave up 0 bases and V 6 bases, and 5 bases lay outside the gene matches. The CDR3 coding sequence is TGTGCCAGCAGAATGGGACAGAGCTCCTACGAGCAGTACTTC. Translated, it gives CASRMGQSSYEQYF.

This clone was recorded only once. The gene calls are TRBV13 and TRBJ2-3; TRBD2 matches at 11 bases. V lost 2 bases to trimming and J lost 5 bases; unmatched junction nucleotides: 9. Germline values: CDR1 PRHDT, CDR2 FYEKMQ (reference sequence). The CDR3 is made up of 17 amino acids. The CDR3 region has the DNA TGTGCCAGCAGCTTATCCTCCCTAGCGGGGGGTGTAGATACGCAGTATTTT. This sequence encodes CASSLSSLAGGVDTQYF. The entire variable domain, with the rest obtained from reference TRBV13 and TRBJ2-3, is as follows: AAGVIQSPRHLIKEKRETATLKCYPIPRHDTVYWYQQGPGQDPQFLISFYEKMQSDKGSIPDRFSAQQFSDYHSELNMSSLELGDSALYFCASSLSSLAGGVDTQYFGPGTRLTVL.

The chain links TRBV19 to TRBJ2-3; 9 bases map to TRBD2. The CDR3 length is 16 residues. In germline, CDR1 is LNHDA, CDR2 SQIVND (reference sequence). V shed 10 bases, J shed 2 bases, and the junction held 13 bases outside the gene matches. In DNA form, the CDR3 reads TGTGCCACCCGAAATGATCGCGGGGGGGCCACAGATACGCAGTATTTT. Its translation: CATRNDRGGATDTQYF.

This chain uses TRBV29-1 with TRBJ2-5; TRBD1 matches at 9 bases. CDR1 SQVTM and CDR2 ANQGSEA come from the germline V gene. The CDR3 has 12 amino acids. The CDR3: CTVRTGEETQYF. In nucleotides, the CDR3 is TGCACCGTGAGGACAGGGGAGGAGACCCAGTACTTC.

V usage is TRBV11-1 and J usage is TRBJ2-2; 8 nucleotides align to TRBD2. The CDR3 extends over 15 amino acids. Unmatched junction bases numbered 6, after V lost 5 bases and J lost 4 bases. Germline V gives CDR1 SGHAT, CDR2 FQDESV (reference sequence). The CDR3 protein is CASSAAGVATGELFF. DNA for the CDR3: TGTGCCAGCAGCGCAGCGGGGGTCGCCACCGGGGAGCTGTTTTTT.

The rearrangement uses TRBV5-1 and TRBJ2-7; maybe TRBD1 (6 bases). Per the germline V gene, CDR1 is SGHRS and CDR2 is YFSETQ. This CDR3 has 14 residues. The germline V and J ends were trimmed by 5 bases and 5 bases, with 17 bases remaining between them. Here the CDR3 reads CASRTQQGTNEQYF. CDR3 DNA sequence: TGCGCCAGCAGGACTCAACAGGGAACCAACGAGCAGTACTTC.